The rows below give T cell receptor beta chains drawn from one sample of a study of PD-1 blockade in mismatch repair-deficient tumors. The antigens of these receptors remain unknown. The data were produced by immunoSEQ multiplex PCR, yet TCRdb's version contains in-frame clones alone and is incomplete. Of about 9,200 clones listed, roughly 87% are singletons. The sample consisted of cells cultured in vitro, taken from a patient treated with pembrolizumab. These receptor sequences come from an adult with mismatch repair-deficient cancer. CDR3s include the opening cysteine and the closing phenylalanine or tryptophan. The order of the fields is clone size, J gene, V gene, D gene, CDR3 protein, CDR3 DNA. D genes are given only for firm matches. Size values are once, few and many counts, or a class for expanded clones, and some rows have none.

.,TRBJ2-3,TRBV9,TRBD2,CASSARAGRSTDTQYF,TGTGCCAGCAGCGCAAGAGCGGGACGGAGCACAGATACGCAGTATTTT
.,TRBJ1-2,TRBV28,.,CASSLIKGANYGYTF,TGTGCCAGCAGTTTAATTAAGGGGGCTAACTATGGCTACACCTTC
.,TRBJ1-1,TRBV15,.,CATSTHRISNTEAFF,TGTGCCACCAGCACCCACAGAATATCGAACACTGAAGCTTTCTTT
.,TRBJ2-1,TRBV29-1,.,CSVEPETRINEQFF,TGCAGCGTTGAACCCGAGACAAGAATCAATGAGCAGTTCTTC
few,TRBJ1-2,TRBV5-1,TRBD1,CASSLGGTANYGYTF,TGCGCCAGCAGCTTGGGGGGGACAGCTAACTATGGCTACACCTTC
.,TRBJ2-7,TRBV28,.,CASIDRSYEQYF,TGTGCCAGCATCGACAGATCCTACGAGCAGTACTTC
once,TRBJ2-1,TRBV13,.,CASSPSGGNYNEQFF,TGTGCCAGCAGCCCCTCAGGGGGGAACTACAATGAGCAGTTCTTC
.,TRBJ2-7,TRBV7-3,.,CASSPQFDSYEQYF,TGTGCCAGCAGCCCCCAGTTCGACTCCTACGAGCAGTACTTC
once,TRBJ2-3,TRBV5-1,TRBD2,CASSRGLAGASTDTQYF,TGCGCCAGCAGCCGGGGACTAGCGGGGGCGTCCACAGATACGCAGTATTTT
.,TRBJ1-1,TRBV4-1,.,CASSQEGQMYSEAFF,TGCGCCAGCAGCCAAGAAGGCCAGATGTACTCTGAAGCTTTCTTT
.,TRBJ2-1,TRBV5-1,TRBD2,CASSWTSGGLGEQFF,TGCGCCAGCAGCTGGACTAGCGGGGGTTTGGGTGAGCAGTTCTTC
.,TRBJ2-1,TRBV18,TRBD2,CASSPLAGVGNEQFF,TGTGCCAGCTCACCCTTAGCGGGAGTGGGCAATGAGCAGTTCTTC
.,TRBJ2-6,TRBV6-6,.,CASSPRWTAGANVLTF,TGTGCCAGCAGCCCGCGGTGGACAGCCGGGGCCAACGTCCTGACTTTC
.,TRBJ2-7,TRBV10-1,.,CASRSPRFEQYF,TGCGCCAGCAGGTCCCCTCGGTTCGAGCAGTACTTC
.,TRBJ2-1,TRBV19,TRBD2,CASTPGLADYNEQFF,TGTGCCAGTACGCCAGGACTAGCGGACTACAATGAGCAGTTCTTC
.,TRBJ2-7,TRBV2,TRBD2,CASIVREMSRQYF,TGTGCCAGCATCGTGCGGGAGATGTCGAGGCAGTACTTC
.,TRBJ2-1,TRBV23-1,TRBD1,CASSQDRGNEQFF,TGCGCCAGCAGTCAGGACAGGGGGAATGAGCAGTTCTTC
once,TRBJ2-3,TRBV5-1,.,CASSLESTDTQYF,TGCGCCAGCAGCTTGGAGAGCACAGATACGCAGTATTTT
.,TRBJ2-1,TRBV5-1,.,CASSPDPSSNEQFF,TGCGCCAGCAGCCCGGACCCATCTTCCAATGAGCAGTTCTTC
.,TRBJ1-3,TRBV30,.,CAWSVTGSSGNTIYF,TGTGCCTGGAGTGTGACCGGGAGCTCTGGAAACACCATATATTTT
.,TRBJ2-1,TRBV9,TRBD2,CASSVAAGGPHPQFF,TGTGCCAGCAGCGTGGCGGCGGGAGGGCCTCACCCGCAGTTCTTC
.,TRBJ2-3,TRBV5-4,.,CASSLDSRGADTQYF,TGTGCCAGCAGCTTGGATAGTCGGGGCGCAGATACGCAGTATTTT
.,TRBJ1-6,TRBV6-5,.,CASSPLEGNSPLHF,TGTGCCAGCAGTCCGCTGGAGGGGAATTCACCCCTCCACTTT
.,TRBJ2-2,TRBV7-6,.,CASSALPGNTGELFF,TGTGCCAGCAGCGCACTACCAGGGAACACCGGGGAGCTGTTTTTT
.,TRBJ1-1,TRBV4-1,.,CASSLFMGTEAFF,TGCGCCAGCAGCCTCTTTATGGGCACTGAAGCTTTCTTT
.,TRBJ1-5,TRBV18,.,CASSPQGSNQPQHF,TGTGCCAGCTCACCACAGGGTAGCAATCAGCCCCAGCATTTT
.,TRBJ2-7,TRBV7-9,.,CASRQGTYEQYF,TGTGCCAGCAGGCAAGGGACCTACGAGCAGTACTTC
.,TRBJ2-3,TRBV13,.,CASSLGRRLASTDTQYF,TGTGCCAGCAGCTTAGGTCGTAGGTTGGCTAGCACAGATACGCAGTATTTT
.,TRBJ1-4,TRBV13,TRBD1,CASSSGLGQGREKLFF,TGTGCCAGCAGCAGCGGACTCGGACAGGGAAGGGAAAAACTGTTTTTT
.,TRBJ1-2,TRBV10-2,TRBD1,CASSVQTGNYGYTF,TGCGCCAGCAGTGTTCAGACAGGGAACTATGGCTACACCTTC
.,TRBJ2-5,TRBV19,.,CASSIQIQETQYF,TGTGCCAGTAGTATCCAGATACAAGAGACCCAGTACTTC
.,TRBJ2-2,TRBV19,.,CAAQVSYTGELFF,TGTGCCGCTCAGGTATCGTACACCGGGGAGCTGTTTTTT
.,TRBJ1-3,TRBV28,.,CASSLAGAGIDSGNTIYF,TGTGCCAGCAGTTTAGCGGGGGCAGGGATCGATTCTGGAAACACCATATATTTT
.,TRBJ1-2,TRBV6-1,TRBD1,CASSRTGITYTF,TGTGCCAGCAGTCGGACAGGAATCACCTACACCTTC
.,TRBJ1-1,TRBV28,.,CASSPRASKTEAFF,TGTGCCAGCAGCCCCCGGGCTTCAAAAACTGAAGCTTTCTTT
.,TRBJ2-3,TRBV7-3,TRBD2,CASSPYTSGPTDTQYF,TGTGCCAGCAGTCCCTACACTAGCGGCCCCACAGATACGCAGTATTTT
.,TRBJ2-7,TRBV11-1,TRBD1,CASSLPGQGRPGEQYF,TGTGCCAGCAGCTTACCAGGACAGGGGCGGCCTGGAGAGCAGTACTTC
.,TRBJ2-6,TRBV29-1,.,CSVVTNSGANVLTF,TGCAGCGTTGTGACTAACTCTGGGGCCAACGTCCTGACTTTC
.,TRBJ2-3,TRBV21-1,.,CASSGTHRRTDTQYF,TGTGCCAGCAGCGGGACTCACCGGCGCACAGATACGCAGTATTTT
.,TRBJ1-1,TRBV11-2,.,CASSRSGSNTEAFF,TGTGCCAGCAGCCGGTCCGGGTCGAACACTGAAGCTTTCTTT
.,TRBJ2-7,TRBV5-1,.,CASSLWAESSYEQYF,TGCGCCAGCAGCTTATGGGCAGAGAGCTCCTACGAGCAGTACTTC
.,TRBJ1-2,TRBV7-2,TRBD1,CASSPPLQGITYGYTF,TGTGCCAGCAGCCCACCTCTACAGGGGATCACCTATGGCTACACCTTC
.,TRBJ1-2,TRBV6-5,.,CASSYGRTLHGYTF,TGTGCCAGCAGTTACGGCAGGACCTTACATGGCTACACCTTC
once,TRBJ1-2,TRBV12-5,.,CASAAGGGRRGYTF,TGTGCTAGTGCCGCCGGGGGGGGTCGGCGTGGCTACACCTTC
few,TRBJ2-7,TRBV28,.,CASSPAGEGAYEQYF,TGTGCCAGCAGTCCCGCGGGGGAGGGGGCCTACGAGCAGTACTTC
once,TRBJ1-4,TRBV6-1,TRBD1,CASYRDRAGKLFF,TGTGCCAGTTACCGGGACAGGGCCGGAAAACTGTTTTTT